This is a list of T cell receptor beta chains from one sample in a study of control samples from healthy donors and cancer patients. The table came from immunoSEQ multiplex PCR; TCRdb's copy has only in-frame clones and leaves some out. The sample consists of about 160,000 clones, about 94% of them appearing once. Sequencing was performed on blood. The receptors originated from a woman between 35 and 50 years old in good health. Each CDR3 is given with its conserved first and last residue. D genes are given only for firm matches. Clone size appears in some rows only: once, few, many, or a class for an expanded clone.

v_call	d_call	j_call	clone_size	cdr3_aa	cdr3_nt
TRBV7-8	-	TRBJ2-1	-	CASSHPPEDSNEQFF	TGTGCCAGCAGCCACCCTCCAGAGGACAGCAATGAGCAGTTCTTC
TRBV23-1	-	TRBJ1-2	-	CASSQGGRGNNYGYTF	TGCGCCAGCAGTCAGGGGGGGAGGGGGAATAACTATGGCTACACCTTC
TRBV28	-	TRBJ1-3	once	CASSQGDSGNTIYF	TGTGCCAGCAGTCAAGGAGACTCTGGAAACACCATATATTTT
TRBV11-2	TRBD1	TRBJ1-3	-	CASSPGTGFDTIYF	TGTGCCAGCAGCCCTGGGACAGGGTTCGACACCATATATTTT
TRBV9	TRBD2	TRBJ2-3	-	CASSGRTSGRAHPDTQYF	TGTGCCAGCAGCGGGCGGACTAGCGGGAGGGCCCATCCAGATACGCAGTATTTT
TRBV5-4	-	TRBJ2-5	-	CASSFEGFQETQYF	TGTGCCAGCAGCTTTGAAGGGTTCCAAGAGACCCAGTACTTC
TRBV7-3	TRBD2	TRBJ2-1	-	CASSLTSSGAYNEQFF	TGTGCCAGCAGCTTAACATCTAGCGGGGCTTACAATGAGCAGTTCTTC
TRBV5-1	TRBD2	TRBJ2-1	-	CASSLRTSGTYNEQFF	TGCGCCAGCAGCCTGCGGACTAGCGGGACCTACAATGAGCAGTTCTTC
TRBV29-1	-	TRBJ2-7	-	CSVVGGAWYEQYF	TGCAGCGTTGTTGGGGGAGCGTGGTACGAGCAGTACTTC
TRBV6-5	-	TRBJ1-3	-	CASKDLSGNTIYF	TGTGCCAGCAAAGACCTCTCTGGAAACACCATATATTTT
TRBV10-3	TRBD2	TRBJ2-7	-	CAISASGSSYEQYF	TGTGCCATCAGTGCTAGCGGGAGCTCCTACGAGCAGTACTTC
TRBV18	-	TRBJ1-2	-	CASSPRGRNYGYTF	TGTGCCAGCTCACCAAGGGGACGCAACTATGGCTACACCTTC
TRBV6-6	TRBD1	TRBJ2-7	-	CASSSDRGQGEQYF	TGTGCCAGCAGTTCGGACAGGGGGCAGGGCGAGCAGTACTTC
TRBV19	TRBD1	TRBJ1-5	-	CASSFGTGGNQPQHF	TGTGCCAGTAGTTTTGGGACAGGGGGCAATCAGCCCCAGCATTTT
TRBV6-2/TRBV6-3	TRBD1	TRBJ1-1	-	CASSYLRQGLDTEAFF	TGTGCCAGCAGTTACTTACGACAGGGGTTGGACACTGAAGCTTTCTTT
TRBV4-3	-	TRBJ1-1	-	CASSRHSGEAFF	TGCGCCAGCAGCCGCCACTCAGGTGAAGCTTTCTTT
TRBV5-6	-	TRBJ1-2	-	CASSLAGTNYGYTF	TGTGCCAGCAGCCTCGCTGGTACTAACTATGGCTACACCTTC
TRBV7-2	-	TRBJ2-7	-	CASSYKNYEQYF	TGTGCCAGCAGCTATAAAAACTACGAGCAGTACTTC
TRBV18	-	TRBJ2-1	-	CASSPPSSPPGTWFF	TGTGCCAGCTCACCACCTTCGTCCCCGCCAGGGACGTGGTTCTTC
TRBV11-2	-	TRBJ1-2	-	CASSSMTRPTGYGYTF	TGTGCCAGCAGCTCTATGACCCGGCCGACCGGCTATGGCTACACCTTC
TRBV15	-	TRBJ1-3	-	CATSSRYSLGDLFGNTIYF	TGTGCCACCAGCAGTCGCTACAGTCTTGGGGACTTGTTTGGAAACACCATATATTTT
TRBV6-5	TRBD1	TRBJ1-2	-	CASIGQARANYGYTF	TGTGCCAGCATTGGACAGGCCAGGGCTAACTATGGCTACACCTTC
TRBV24-1	-	TRBJ2-1	-	CATSDPSAGSYNEQFF	TGTGCCACCAGTGATCCCTCGGCGGGAAGCTACAATGAGCAGTTCTTC
TRBV6-5	-	TRBJ1-2	-	CASSYRPQAHYGYTF	TGTGCCAGCAGTTACCGGCCCCAGGCCCACTATGGCTACACCTTC
TRBV25-1	-	TRBJ1-2	-	CASSESVGRGYGYTF	TGTGCCAGCAGTGAATCAGTGGGGAGGGGTTATGGCTACACCTTC
TRBV6-5	-	TRBJ2-7	-	CASSYSRTEEQYF	TGTGCCAGCAGTTACTCGAGGACGGAGGAGCAGTACTTC
TRBV14	TRBD1	TRBJ1-6	-	CASSQTRQGQPLHF	TGTGCCAGCAGCCAGACGAGACAGGGCCAACCCCTCCACTTT
TRBV7-9	-	TRBJ2-3	-	CASSLQGVSDTQYF	TGTGCCAGCAGCTTACAGGGTGTCTCAGATACGCAGTATTTT
TRBV7-9	-	TRBJ2-7	-	CASSSGRIYEQYF	TGTGCCAGCAGCTCGGGGAGGATTTACGAGCAGTACTTC
TRBV3-1/TRBV3-2	TRBD1	TRBJ1-2	-	CASSRTGNYGYTF	TGTGCCAGCAGCCGGACAGGAAACTATGGCTACACCTTC
TRBV27	-	TRBJ2-7	-	CASSFGAAFPYEQYF	TGTGCCAGCAGTTTTGGGGCCGCCTTCCCCTACGAGCAGTACTTC
TRBV25-1	-	TRBJ2-7	medium-sized	CASSVDYEQYF	TGTGCCAGCAGTGTGGACTACGAGCAGTACTTC
TRBV7-3	-	TRBJ2-6	-	CASSPSGTVGTGVLTF	TGTGCCAGCAGCCCCTCCGGGACCGTGGGGACCGGCGTCCTGACTTTC
TRBV18	TRBD1	TRBJ1-2	once	CASSPRGQLNYGYTF	TGTGCCAGCTCACCCCGGGGACAGTTGAACTATGGCTACACCTTC
TRBV9	-	TRBJ1-2	-	CASSVRGDAVSYGYTF	TGTGCCAGCAGCGTGCGGGGGGACGCTGTAAGCTATGGCTACACCTTC
TRBV5-1	TRBD1	TRBJ1-2	-	CASSQGEGGAFRGYTF	TGCGCCAGCAGCCAGGGGGAAGGGGGCGCGTTCCGTGGCTACACCTTC
TRBV5-5	-	TRBJ2-7	-	CASSPFVGLSYEQYF	TGTGCCAGCAGCCCGTTTGTGGGACTCTCCTACGAGCAGTACTTC
TRBV5-1	TRBD2	TRBJ2-1	-	CASSLTSGINNEQFF	TGCGCCAGCAGCCTCACTAGCGGGATAAACAATGAGCAGTTCTTC
TRBV3-1/TRBV3-2	-	TRBJ1-2	-	CASSQKGQGSGYTF	TGTGCCAGCAGCCAAAAGGGCCAGGGTTCGGGCTACACCTTC
TRBV6-5	-	TRBJ1-2	once	CASSREANYGYTF	TGTGCCAGCAGTAGAGAGGCTAACTATGGCTACACCTTC
TRBV19	-	TRBJ2-3	-	CASSIRTVRGLTDTQYF	TGTGCCAGTAGTATCCGCACCGTCCGGGGTCTTACAGATACGCAGTATTTT
TRBV12-3/TRBV12-4	-	TRBJ2-5	-	CASSSLSETQYF	TGTGCCAGCAGTTCACTATCGGAGACCCAGTACTTC
TRBV5-1	-	TRBJ2-7	-	CASSFSGSYEQYF	TGCGCCAGCAGCTTTTCAGGATCCTACGAGCAGTACTTC
TRBV19	TRBD1	TRBJ1-1	-	CASSIDRETEAFF	TGTGCCAGTAGTATTGACAGGGAGACTGAAGCTTTCTTT
TRBV27	TRBD1	TRBJ1-1	-	CASSLITGGTEAFF	TGTGCCAGCAGCCTAATCACAGGGGGCACTGAAGCTTTCTTT
TRBV18	-	TRBJ1-2	-	CASSQGANYGYTF	TGTGCCAGCTCACAGGGGGCTAACTATGGCTACACCTTC
TRBV4-3	-	TRBJ2-1	-	CASSQDRIYNEQFF	TGCGCCAGCAGCCAAGATAGAATCTACAATGAGCAGTTCTTC
TRBV28	TRBD2	TRBJ2-5	-	CASGRGGAGTETQYF	TGTGCCAGCGGTCGGGGGGGGGCAGGAACGGAGACCCAGTACTTC
TRBV5-6	-	TRBJ2-7	-	CASSLLTGLAEQYF	TGTGCCAGCAGCCTTCTCACAGGGTTGGCCGAGCAGTACTTC
TRBV6-5	-	TRBJ1-1	-	CASKPTDYTEAFF	TGTGCCAGCAAGCCGACAGACTACACTGAAGCTTTCTTT
TRBV7-9	-	TRBJ1-6	-	CASSLERRGGSPLHF	TGTGCCAGCAGCTTAGAAAGGAGGGGCGGATCACCCCTCCACTTT
TRBV5-1	TRBD2	TRBJ2-2	-	CASSLGPSGGASNTGELFF	TGCGCCAGCAGCTTGGGGCCTAGCGGGGGGGCCTCGAACACCGGGGAGCTGTTTTTT
TRBV6-5	-	TRBJ2-7	few	CASKRVFSSYEQYF	TGTGCCAGTAAAAGGGTTTTTAGCTCCTACGAGCAGTACTTC